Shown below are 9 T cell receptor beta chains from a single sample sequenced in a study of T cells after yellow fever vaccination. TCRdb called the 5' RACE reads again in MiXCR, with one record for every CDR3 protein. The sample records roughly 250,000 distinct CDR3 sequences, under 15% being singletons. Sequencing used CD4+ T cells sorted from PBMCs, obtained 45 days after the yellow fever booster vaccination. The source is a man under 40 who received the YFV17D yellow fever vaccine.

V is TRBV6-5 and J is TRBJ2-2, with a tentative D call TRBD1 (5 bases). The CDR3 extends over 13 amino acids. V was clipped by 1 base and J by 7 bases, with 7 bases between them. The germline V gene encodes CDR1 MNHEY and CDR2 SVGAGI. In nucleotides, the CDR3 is TGTGCCAGCAGTTACTGGGGCAACGGGGAGCTGTTTTTT. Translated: CASSYWGNGELFF.

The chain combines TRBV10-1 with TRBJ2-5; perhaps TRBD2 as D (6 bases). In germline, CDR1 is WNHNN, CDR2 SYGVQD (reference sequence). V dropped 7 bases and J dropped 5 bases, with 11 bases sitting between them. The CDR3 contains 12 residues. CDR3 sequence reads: CASTGRLETQYF. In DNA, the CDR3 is TGCGCCAGCACGGGGAGGCTGGAGACCCAGTACTTC.

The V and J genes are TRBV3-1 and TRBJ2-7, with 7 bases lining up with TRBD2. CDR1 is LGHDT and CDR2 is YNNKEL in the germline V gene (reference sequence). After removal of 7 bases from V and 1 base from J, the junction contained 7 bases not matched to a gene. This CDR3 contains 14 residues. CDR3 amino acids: CASTRTSTSYEQYF. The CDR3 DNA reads TGTGCCAGCACAAGGACTAGTACATCCTACGAGCAGTACTTC.

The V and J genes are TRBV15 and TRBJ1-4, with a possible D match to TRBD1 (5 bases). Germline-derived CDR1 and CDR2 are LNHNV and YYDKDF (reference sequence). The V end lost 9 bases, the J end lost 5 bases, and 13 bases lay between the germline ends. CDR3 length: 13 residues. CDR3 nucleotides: TGTGCCACTCAAAATAGGGGCAATGAAAAACTGTTTTTT. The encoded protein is CATQNRGNEKLFF.

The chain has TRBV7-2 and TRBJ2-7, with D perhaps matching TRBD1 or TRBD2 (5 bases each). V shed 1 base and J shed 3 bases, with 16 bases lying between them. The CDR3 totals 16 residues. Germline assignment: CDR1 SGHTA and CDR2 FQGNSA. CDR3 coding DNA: TGTGCCAGCAGCTTAGAGTGGGACCAGCGATACTACGAGCAGTACTTC. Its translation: CASSLEWDQRYYEQYF.

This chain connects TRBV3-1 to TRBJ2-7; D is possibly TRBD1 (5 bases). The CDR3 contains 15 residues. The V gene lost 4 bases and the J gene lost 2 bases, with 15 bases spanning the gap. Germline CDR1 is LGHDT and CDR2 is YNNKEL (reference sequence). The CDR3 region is CASSPSAQGPYEQYF. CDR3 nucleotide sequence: TGTGCCAGCAGCCCATCCGCGCAGGGTCCCTACGAGCAGTACTTC.

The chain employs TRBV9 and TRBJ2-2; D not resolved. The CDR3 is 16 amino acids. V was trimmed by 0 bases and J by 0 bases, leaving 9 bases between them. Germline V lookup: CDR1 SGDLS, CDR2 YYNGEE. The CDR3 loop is CASSVESVANTGELFF. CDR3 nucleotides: TGTGCCAGCAGCGTAGAAAGCGTGGCGAACACCGGGGAGCTGTTTTTT.

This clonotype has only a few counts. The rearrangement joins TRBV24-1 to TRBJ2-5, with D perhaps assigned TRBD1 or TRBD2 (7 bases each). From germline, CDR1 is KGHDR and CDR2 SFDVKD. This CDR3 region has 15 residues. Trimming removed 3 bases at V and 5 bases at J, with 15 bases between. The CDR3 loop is CATSDQGGTRETQYF. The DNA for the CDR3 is TGTGCCACCAGTGATCAGGGGGGGACCAGGGAGACCCAGTACTTC.

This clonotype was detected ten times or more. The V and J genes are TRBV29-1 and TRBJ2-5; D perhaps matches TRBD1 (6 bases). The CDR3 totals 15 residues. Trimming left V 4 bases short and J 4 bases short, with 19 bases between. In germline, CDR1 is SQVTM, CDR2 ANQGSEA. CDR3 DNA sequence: TGCAGCGTTGGGAAGGGGTCAAGCAGGGGAGAGACCCAGTACTTC. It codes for CSVGKGSSRGETQYF.